A single sample is the source of the 21 T cell receptor beta chains below, sequenced in a study of a mutant IDH1 vaccine in newly diagnosed glioma. Time point defined: week 23, last vaccination. What each vaccine dose contained was 300 ug of mutant IDH1 20-mer peptide, accompanied by topical imiquimod. Sequencing was performed with immunoSEQ multiplex PCR; in TCRdb, only in-frame clones are kept and a portion is missing. This table has tens of thousands of clones, approximately 87% appearing once. For these TCRs, the target antigens are not known. The sample here was PBMCs, taken from a glioma patient whose treatment included an IDH1 peptide vaccine. The receptors were gathered from a man aged 35-49 years with glioma.

This chain uses TRBV28 with TRBJ2-7; D unclear. Trimming pared 6 bases from V and 2 bases from J, leaving 2 bases between. Germline assignment: CDR1 MDHEN and CDR2 SYDVKM. The CDR3 length is 10 residues. DNA for the CDR3: TGTGCCAGCAGCGCCTACGAGCAGTACTTC. Translating it yields CASSAYEQYF. The full variable domain, its missing parts supplied by reference TRBV28 and TRBJ2-7, is DVKVTQSSRYLVKRTGEKVFLECVQDMDHENMFWYRQDPGLGLRLIYFSYDVKMKEKGDIPEGYSVSREKKERFSLILESASTNQTSMYLCASSAYEQYFGPGTRLTVT.

The chain links TRBV7-6 to TRBJ1-5; D is unresolved. Germline V CDR1 and CDR2: SGHVS, FNYEAQ. Deletions cut 0 bases from V and 4 bases from J, with 1 base between. The CDR3 is 12 residues long. This CDR3 reads CASSLANQPQHF. For the CDR3, the DNA is TGTGCCAGCAGCTTAGCGAATCAGCCCCAGCATTTT.

This clone has only one observation. The chain couples TRBV19 to TRBJ1-1; TRBD1 aligns across 7 bases. CDR1 is LNHDA, CDR2 SQIVND, per germline (reference sequence). V lost 4 bases, J lost 5 bases, and 4 bases stayed unmatched. The CDR3 is made up of 13 amino acids. In nucleotides, the CDR3 is TGTGCCAGTAGTAGGGACAGTGGGACTGAAGCTTTCTTT. Translating gives CASSRDSGTEAFF. Full variable domain (outside the CDR3, taken from reference TRBV19 and TRBJ1-1): DGGITQSPKYLFRKEGQNVTLSCEQNLNHDAMYWYRQDPGQGLRLIYYSQIVNDFQKGDIAEGYSVSREKKESFPLTVTSAQKNPTAFYLCASSRDSGTEAFFGQGTRLTVV.

The CDR3 DNA reads TGTGCCATCAGGGCCGGGGAGTTTGGATGGAATGAGCAGTTCTTC. Its translation: CAIRAGEFGWNEQFF. The V call is TRBV10-3, the J call TRBJ2-1, with D perhaps matching TRBD2 (5 bases). There are 15 residues in the CDR3. V lost 6 bases and J lost 7, with 19 bases in between. Per germline, CDR1 ENHRY and CDR2 SYGVKD.

This chain joins TRBV19 and TRBJ2-5; 9 bases are a match to TRBD2. This CDR3 comprises 14 residues. V shed 4 bases, J shed 5 bases, and the junction held 5 bases outside the gene matches. Germline loops: CDR1 LNHDA, CDR2 SQIVND (reference sequence). The CDR3 here is CASSSGAGGETQYF. CDR3 DNA sequence: TGTGCCAGTAGTAGTGGCGCGGGGGGGGAGACCCAGTACTTC.

The chain carries TRBV29-1 and TRBJ1-2; D is uncertain. The CDR3 covers 11 residues. V lost 4 bases, J lost 4 bases, and 7 bases lay in between. The germline gives CDR1 SQVTM, CDR2 ANQGSEA. CDR3 nucleotide sequence: TGCAGCGTTGCTGCGCTCTATGGCTACACCTTC. Its translation is CSVAALYGYTF. The full variable domain, its missing parts supplied by reference TRBV29-1 and TRBJ1-2, is SAVISQKPSRDICQRGTSLTIQCQVDSQVTMMFWYRQQPGQSLTLIATANQGSEATYESGFVIDKFPISRPNLTFSTLTVSNMSPEDSSIYLCSVAALYGYTFGSGTRLTVV.

The chain has TRBV2 and TRBJ2-2, with D perhaps given as TRBD1 or TRBD2 (7 bases each). From germline, CDR1 is SNHLY and CDR2 FYNNEI. The CDR3 consists of 13 residues. This CDR3 reads CAEGGGGAGELFF. CDR3 DNA: TGTGCGGAAGGGGGAGGGGGCGCCGGGGAGCTGTTTTTT. The complete variable domain, with remaining parts taken from reference TRBV2 and TRBJ2-2, reads EPEVTQTPSHQVTQMGQEVILRCVPISNHLYFYWYRQILGQKVEFLVSFYNNEISEKSEIFDDQFSVERPDGSNFTLKIRSTKLEDSAMYFCAEGGGGAGELFFGEGSRLTVL.

The chain links TRBV7-6 to TRBJ1-1, with 8 bases matching TRBD1. V lost 5 bases to trimming and J lost 6 bases; unmatched junction nucleotides: 11. The V gene's germline CDR1 is SGHVS and CDR2 FNYEAQ. The CDR3 is 15 residues long. The CDR3, as DNA: TGTGCCAGCAGCCCAGACGACAGGGGCCGGGCTGAAGCTTTCTTT. This gives the protein CASSPDDRGRAEAFF.

This rearrangement joins TRBV20-1 to TRBJ2-7, with D unresolved. The CDR3 is made up of 11 amino acids. The germline CDR1 and CDR2 sequences are DFQATT and SNEGSKA (reference sequence). Trimming pared 5 bases from V and 2 bases from J, leaving 7 bases between. The CDR3 loop is CSAAEAYEQYF. DNA for the CDR3: TGCAGTGCTGCCGAAGCCTACGAGCAGTACTTC.

The chain couples TRBV7-9 to TRBJ1-2; no firm D call. The CDR3 contains 11 residues. Trimming pared 4 bases from V and 10 bases from J, leaving 10 bases between. Germline V gene lookup returns CDR1 SEHNR and CDR2 FQNEAQ (reference sequence). The CDR3 here is CASSSPLIYTF. The CDR3 DNA follows: TGTGCCAGCAGCTCCCCCTTAATCTACACCTTC.

J is TRBJ1-2 and V is TRBV7-9; 7 nucleotides agree with TRBD1. The CDR3 has 14 amino acids. CDR1 and CDR2 (germline): SEHNR, FQNEAQ (reference sequence). V shed 5 bases, J shed 5 bases, and the junction held 8 bases outside the gene matches. CDR3 residues: CASSAARGAYGYTF. The CDR3 DNA is TGTGCCAGCAGCGCCGCCAGGGGGGCTTATGGCTACACCTTC.

CDR3 bases: TGTGCCAGCAGCTTAACGGGACTAGAACAAGAGACCCAGTACTTC. It yields the protein CASSLTGLEQETQYF. V is TRBV7-9 and J is TRBJ2-5, with TRBD2 matching over 8 bases. Trimming removed 2 bases from V and 2 bases from J; junction bases left unmatched: 4. The CDR3 loop spans 15 amino acids. Germline V gene sequence: CDR1 SEHNR, CDR2 FQNEAQ (reference sequence).

In its sample, this clone was seen once. The CDR3 DNA reads TGTGCCATCCTTCATAGCGGGAGAGACGAGCAGTACTTC. Its translation: CAILHSGRDEQYF. The gene calls are TRBV10-3 and TRBJ2-7, with TRBD2 matching over 9 bases. The V gene's germline CDR1 is ENHRY and CDR2 SYGVKD. Trimming removed 8 bases from V and 5 bases from J; junction bases left unmatched: 7. The CDR3 spans 13 residues.

The chain has TRBV7-2 and TRBJ2-7, with D possibly matching TRBD2 (7 bases). V gave up 2 bases and J gave up 3 bases, with 11 bases separating them. Germline-derived CDR1 and CDR2 are SGHTA and FQGNSA. The CDR3 is 14 amino acids. The CDR3 DNA sequence: TGTGCCAGCAGCTTACGGGGGGCCATCTACGAGCAGTACTTC. Protein: CASSLRGAIYEQYF.

In DNA, the CDR3 is TGTGCCAGCAGCCAAGACGTGGGACCGGATACGCAGTATTTT. It translates to CASSQDVGPDTQYF. The V gene is TRBV4-2, the J gene TRBJ2-3; D could derive from TRBD1 or TRBD2 (5 bases each). V lost 0 bases and J 6 bases, leaving 10 bases between the germline ends. CDR3 length: 14 amino acids. Germline CDR1 and CDR2: LGHNA and YNFKEQ.

This clone was seen only a few times. The chain joins TRBV5-6 to TRBJ1-1, with D possibly being TRBD1 (6 bases). The ends were cut back, 1 base at V and 11 bases at J, with 9 bases in the middle. Per germline, CDR1 SGHDT and CDR2 YYEEEE. The CDR3 contains 11 residues. The CDR3 DNA reads TGTGCCAGCAGCTTGAACAGGGTTGCTTTCTTT. It translates to CASSLNRVAFF.

This clone was recorded only once. The chain carries TRBV2 and TRBJ2-7, with TRBD2 identical over 8 bases. The V gene's germline CDR1 is SNHLY and CDR2 FYNNEI. V lost 6 bases, J lost 1 base, and 8 bases stayed unmatched. The CDR3 contains 15 residues. In nucleotides, the CDR3 is TGTGCCAGCAGGTATCGGGAGGGCCTATCCTACGAGCAGTACTTC. The encoded protein is CASRYREGLSYEQYF.

The V and J genes are TRBV4-3 and TRBJ2-2; 13 positions agree with TRBD2. From germline, CDR1 is LGHNA and CDR2 YSLEER. The ends lost 1 base at V and 1 base at J; junction bases unmatched: 0. The CDR3 covers 17 residues. CDR3 DNA sequence: TGCGCCAGCAGCCAAGGACTAGCGGGAGGGAACACCGGGGAGCTGTTTTTT. Its translation is CASSQGLAGGNTGELFF.

This chain uses TRBV5-1 with TRBJ1-2; D not certain. The germline V and J ends were trimmed by 5 bases and 0 bases, with 5 bases remaining between them. The CDR3 is 12 residues long. Germline CDR1 is SGHRS and CDR2 is YFSETQ. The CDR3 nucleotides are TGCGCCAGCAGTCTAGCTAACTATGGCTACACCTTC. Its protein is CASSLANYGYTF.

The chain couples TRBV2 to TRBJ2-1, with 9 bases aligning to TRBD2. The ends lost 3 bases at V and 9 bases at J; junction bases unmatched: 9. Germline CDR1 SNHLY, CDR2 FYNNEI. CDR3 size: 15 residues. CDR3 bases: TGTGCCAGCAGTGAGCTAGCGGGAACGATGAGTGAGCAGTTCTTC. Protein: CASSELAGTMSEQFF.

CDR3 amino acids: CASSHFNQETQYF. The CDR3 region has the DNA TGCGCCAGCAGCCATTTTAATCAAGAGACCCAGTACTTC. J is TRBJ2-5 and V is TRBV4-1; the D is unclear. Germline-derived CDR1 and CDR2 are MGHRA and YSYEKL. This CDR3 is 13 amino acids long. The V end lost 3 bases, the J end lost 2 bases, and 7 bases lay between the germline ends.